One TCR beta chain is described in this entry. Its antigen is currently unknown. This specimen comes from a study of T cell responses to AZD1222 COVID-19 vaccine. Study information: Second-dose timings of about 4 or about 12 weeks were pooled.

Study outcomes and limitations: Just 5 to 7 people given AZD1222 tested seropositive at baseline.

With 6 bases removed from V and 3 bases from J, the gap between germline ends came to 12 bases. The germline V gene encodes CDR1 SGHTA and CDR2 FQGNSA. The CDR3 covers 14 residues. Produced via immunoSEQ multiplex PCR; TCRdb's table is partial and in-frame only. The table lists some 200,000 clones, approximately 91% of them singletons. The chain carries TRBV7-2 and TRBJ1-3; tentative D call: TRBD1 (5 bases). The input for sequencing was peripheral blood, taken on day 0 of AZD1222 vaccination. The sequence was collected from an adult in good health. CDR3 protein: CASRIGGSGNTIYF. The CDR3 bases are TGTGCCAGCAGGATCGGGGGGAGTGGAAACACCATATATTTT.